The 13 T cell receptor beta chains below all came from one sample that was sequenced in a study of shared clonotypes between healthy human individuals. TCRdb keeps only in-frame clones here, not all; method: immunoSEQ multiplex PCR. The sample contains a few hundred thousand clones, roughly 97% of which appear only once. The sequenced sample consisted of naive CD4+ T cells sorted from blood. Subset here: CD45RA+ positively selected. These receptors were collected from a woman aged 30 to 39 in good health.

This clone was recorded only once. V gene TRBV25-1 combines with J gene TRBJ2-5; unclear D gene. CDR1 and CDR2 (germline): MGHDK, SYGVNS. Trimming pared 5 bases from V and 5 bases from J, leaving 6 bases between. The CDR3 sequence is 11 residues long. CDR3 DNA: TGTGCCAGCAGTATGGGGGAGACCCAGTACTTC. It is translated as CASSMGETQYF.

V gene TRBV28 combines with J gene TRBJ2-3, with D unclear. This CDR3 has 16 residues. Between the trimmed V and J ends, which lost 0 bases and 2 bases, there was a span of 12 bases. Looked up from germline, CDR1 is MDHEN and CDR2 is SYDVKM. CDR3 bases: TGTGCCAGCAGTTTATGGGGCAGCTCAGACACAGATACGCAGTATTTT. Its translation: CASSLWGSSDTDTQYF.

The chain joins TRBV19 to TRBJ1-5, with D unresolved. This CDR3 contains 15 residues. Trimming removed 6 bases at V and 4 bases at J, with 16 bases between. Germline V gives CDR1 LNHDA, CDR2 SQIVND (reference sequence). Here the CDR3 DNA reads TGTGCCAGTAGAACCTCCGGGCTCCTAAATCAGCCCCAGCATTTT. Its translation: CASRTSGLLNQPQHF.

CDR3 DNA: TGTGCCAGCAGCCATCGACTTGAAGCGAATAATTCACCCCTCCACTTT. Its translation: CASSHRLEANNSPLHF. The gene calls are TRBV27 and TRBJ1-6, with no clear D. The ends were cut back, 6 bases at V and 5 bases at J, with 17 bases in the middle. The CDR3 covers 16 residues. The germline CDR1 and CDR2 sequences are MNHEY and SMNVEV (reference sequence).

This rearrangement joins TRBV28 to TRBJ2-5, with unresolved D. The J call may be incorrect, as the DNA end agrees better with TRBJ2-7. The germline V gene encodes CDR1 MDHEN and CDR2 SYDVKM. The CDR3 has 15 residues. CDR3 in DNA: TGTGCCAGCAGTTTCGCACTACGCACGAATTACGAGCAGTACTTC. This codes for CASSFALRTNYEQYF.

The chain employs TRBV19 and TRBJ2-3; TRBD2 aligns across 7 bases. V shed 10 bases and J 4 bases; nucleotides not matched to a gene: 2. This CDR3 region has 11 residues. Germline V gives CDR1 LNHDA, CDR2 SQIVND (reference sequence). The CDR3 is CATGGADTQYF. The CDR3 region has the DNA TGTGCCACTGGGGGGGCAGATACGCAGTATTTT.

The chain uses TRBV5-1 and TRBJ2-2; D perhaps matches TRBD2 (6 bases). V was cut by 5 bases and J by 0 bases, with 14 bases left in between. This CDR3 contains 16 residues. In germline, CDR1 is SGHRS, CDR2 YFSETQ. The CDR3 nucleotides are TGCGCCAGCAGTTCTGGAGCTAGCGCGAACACCGGGGAGCTGTTTTTT. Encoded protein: CASSSGASANTGELFF. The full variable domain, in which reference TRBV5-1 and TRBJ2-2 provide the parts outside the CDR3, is KAGVTQTPRYLIKTRGQQVTLSCSPISGHRSVSWYQQTPGQGLQFLFEYFSETQRNKGNFPGRFSGRQFSNSRSEMNVSTLELGDSALYLCASSSGASANTGELFFGEGSRLTVL.

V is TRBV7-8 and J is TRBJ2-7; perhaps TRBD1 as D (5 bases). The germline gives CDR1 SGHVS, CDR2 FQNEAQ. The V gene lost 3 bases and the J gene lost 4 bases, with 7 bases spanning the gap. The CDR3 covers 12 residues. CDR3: CASSLTEYEQYF. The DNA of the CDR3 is TGTGCCAGCAGCTTGACAGAATACGAGCAGTACTTC.

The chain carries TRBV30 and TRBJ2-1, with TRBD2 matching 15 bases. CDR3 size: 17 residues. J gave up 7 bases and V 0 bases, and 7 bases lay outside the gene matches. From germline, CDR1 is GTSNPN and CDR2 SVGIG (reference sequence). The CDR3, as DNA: TGTGCCTGGAGTGTAAGCGAAGGACTAGCGGGAGGGAATGAGCAGTTCTTC. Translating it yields CAWSVSEGLAGGNEQFF.

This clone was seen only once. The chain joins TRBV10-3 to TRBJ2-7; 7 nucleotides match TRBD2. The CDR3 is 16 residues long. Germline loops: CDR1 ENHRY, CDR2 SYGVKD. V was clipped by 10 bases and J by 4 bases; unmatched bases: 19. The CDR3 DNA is TGTGCCACCGCACGAGTCGGGAACCCGGGGGGTTACGAGCAGTACTTC. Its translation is CATARVGNPGGYEQYF.

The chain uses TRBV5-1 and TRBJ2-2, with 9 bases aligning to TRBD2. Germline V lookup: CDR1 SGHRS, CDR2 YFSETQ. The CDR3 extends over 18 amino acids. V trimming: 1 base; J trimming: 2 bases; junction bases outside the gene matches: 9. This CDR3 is CASSLPSGLAGNTGELFF. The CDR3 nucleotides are TGCGCCAGCAGCTTGCCGAGTGGGCTAGCGGGAAACACCGGGGAGCTGTTTTTT.

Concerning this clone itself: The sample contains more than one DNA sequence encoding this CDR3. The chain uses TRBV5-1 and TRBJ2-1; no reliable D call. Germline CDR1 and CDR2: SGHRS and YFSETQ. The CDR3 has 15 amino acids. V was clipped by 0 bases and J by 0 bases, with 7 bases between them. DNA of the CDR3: TGCGCCAGCAGCTTGGCGGGCAGCTCCTACAATGAGCAGTTCTTC. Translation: CASSLAGSSYNEQFF.

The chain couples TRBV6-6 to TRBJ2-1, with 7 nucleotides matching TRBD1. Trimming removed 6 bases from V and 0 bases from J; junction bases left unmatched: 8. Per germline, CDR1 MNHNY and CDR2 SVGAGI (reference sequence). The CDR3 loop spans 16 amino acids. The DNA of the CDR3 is TGTGCCAGCAGATCGATACAGGGGAGCTCCTACAATGAGCAGTTCTTC. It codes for CASRSIQGSSYNEQFF.